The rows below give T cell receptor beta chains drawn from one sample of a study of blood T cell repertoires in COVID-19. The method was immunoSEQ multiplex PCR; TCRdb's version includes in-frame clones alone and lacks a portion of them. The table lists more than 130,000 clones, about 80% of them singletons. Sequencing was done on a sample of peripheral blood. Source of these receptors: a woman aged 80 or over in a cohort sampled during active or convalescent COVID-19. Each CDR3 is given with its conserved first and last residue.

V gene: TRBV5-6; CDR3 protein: CASSLGEAGDYEQYF
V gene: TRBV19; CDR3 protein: CASSIDPQSIYGYTF
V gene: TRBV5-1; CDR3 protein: CASSLEQGRGSPLHF
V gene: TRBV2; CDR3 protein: CASINRGDEQFF
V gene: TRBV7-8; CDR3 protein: CASSLVSWEQFF
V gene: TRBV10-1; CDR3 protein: CASSNTGRAGYFYEQYF
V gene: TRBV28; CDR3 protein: CASSEDRRLNQPQHF
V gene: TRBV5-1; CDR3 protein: CASSLGQRRETQYF
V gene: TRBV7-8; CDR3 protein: CASSLLPFAGGADTQYF
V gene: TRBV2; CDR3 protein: CASSVTGGQGTDTQYF
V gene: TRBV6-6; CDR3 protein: CASSPGGTVAFF
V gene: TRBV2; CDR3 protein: CASSEQGLVGELFF
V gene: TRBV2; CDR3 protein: CASMGLAGGINEQFF
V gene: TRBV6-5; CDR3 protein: CASSPQGLLNNEQFF
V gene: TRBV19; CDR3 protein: CASSRRAGNNSPLHF
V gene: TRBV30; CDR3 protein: CAWSGQIHSGNTIYF
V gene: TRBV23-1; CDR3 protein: CASSQHRGAILRVYQETQYF
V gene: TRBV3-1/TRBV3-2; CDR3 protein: CASSQDRSGNSPLHF
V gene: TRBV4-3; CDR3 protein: CASSQDSREAEAFF
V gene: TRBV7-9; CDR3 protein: CASSSGGSGQGETEAFF
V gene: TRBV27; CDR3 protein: CASSLLPMNTEAFF
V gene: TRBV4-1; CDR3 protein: CASSQDSTAFNEQFF
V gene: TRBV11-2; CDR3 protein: CASSRQNTEAFF
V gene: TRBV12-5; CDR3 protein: CASGPGDGANVLTF
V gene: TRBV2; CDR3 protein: CASRRTGGQPQHF
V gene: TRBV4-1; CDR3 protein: CASSQDDRGEDEQYF
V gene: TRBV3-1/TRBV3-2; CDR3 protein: CASSQVPGTGNAEAFF